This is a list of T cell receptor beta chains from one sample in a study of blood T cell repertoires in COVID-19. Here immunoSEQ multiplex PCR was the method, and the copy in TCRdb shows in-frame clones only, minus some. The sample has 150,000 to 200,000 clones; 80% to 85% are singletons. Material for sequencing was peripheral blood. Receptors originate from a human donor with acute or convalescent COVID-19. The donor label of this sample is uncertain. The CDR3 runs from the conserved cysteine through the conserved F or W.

CASSDRGRSYEQYF	TRBV19	TRBJ2-7	14
CSVEDRRRRNEQFF	TRBV29-1	TRBJ2-1	14
CASSYAAGGSNGYTF	TRBV6-5	TRBJ1-2	15
CASSLGGSGNTIYF	TRBV5-4	TRBJ1-3	14
CASRQGTGKFNNSPLHF	TRBV28	TRBJ1-6	17
CASSYGATGANGYTF	TRBV6-5	TRBJ1-2	15
CSVVGEGVGEKLFF	TRBV29-1	TRBJ1-4	14
CASSDRAWATEAFF	TRBV2	TRBJ1-1	14
CASSLGRNWNSPLHF	TRBV27	TRBJ1-6	15
CASSHTVPAGALNRQETQYF	TRBV4-2	TRBJ2-5	20
CASSTRGGVVYNEQFF	TRBV7-2	TRBJ2-1	16
CATASSYNSPLHF	TRBV19	TRBJ1-6	13
CASSSDRGNYGYTF	TRBV5-5	TRBJ1-2	14
CASSIYSGRAAFGEQFF	TRBV19	TRBJ2-1	17
CASTPTGNYGYTF	TRBV6-5	TRBJ1-2	13
CASSQGSPGDREFYGYTF	TRBV4-1	TRBJ1-2	18
CASSVGLAEIYEQYF	TRBV2	TRBJ2-7	15
CSVHRGGDEQFF	TRBV29-1	TRBJ2-1	12
CASSLILGAGYEQFF	TRBV5-5	TRBJ2-1	15
CSVEDRNTIYF	TRBV29-1	TRBJ1-3	11
CASSESRGTLSYEQYF	TRBV6-1	TRBJ2-7	16
CAISESTGGTGELFF	TRBV10-3	TRBJ2-2	15
CASSFLLATQLNTGELFF	TRBV5-1	TRBJ2-2	18
CASSSAQGIHGYTF	TRBV28	TRBJ1-2	14